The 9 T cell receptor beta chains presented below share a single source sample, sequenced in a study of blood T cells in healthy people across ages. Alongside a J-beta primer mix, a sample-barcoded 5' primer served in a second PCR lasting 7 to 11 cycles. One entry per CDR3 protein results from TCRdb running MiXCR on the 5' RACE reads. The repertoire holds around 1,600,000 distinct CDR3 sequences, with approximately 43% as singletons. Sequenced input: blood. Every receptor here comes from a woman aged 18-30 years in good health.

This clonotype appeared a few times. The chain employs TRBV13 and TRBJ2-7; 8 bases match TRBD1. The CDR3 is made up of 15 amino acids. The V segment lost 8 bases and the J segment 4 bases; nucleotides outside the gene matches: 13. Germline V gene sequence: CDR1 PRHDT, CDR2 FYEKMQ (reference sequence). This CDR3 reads CASSRARQGTYEQYF. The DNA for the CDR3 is TGTGCCAGCTCCCGGGCTCGACAGGGGACATACGAGCAGTACTTC.

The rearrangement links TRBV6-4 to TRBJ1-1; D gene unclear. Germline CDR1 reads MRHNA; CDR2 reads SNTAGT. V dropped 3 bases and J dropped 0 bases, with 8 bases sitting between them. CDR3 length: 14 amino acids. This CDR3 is CASSETGMNTEAFF. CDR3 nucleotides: TGTGCCAGCAGTGAAACGGGGATGAACACTGAAGCTTTCTTT.

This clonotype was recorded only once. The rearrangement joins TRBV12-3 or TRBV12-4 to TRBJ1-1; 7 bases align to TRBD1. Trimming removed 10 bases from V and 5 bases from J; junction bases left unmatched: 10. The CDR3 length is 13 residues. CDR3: CATGGAKETEAFF. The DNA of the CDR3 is TGTGCCACAGGGGGGGCCAAAGAGACTGAAGCTTTCTTT.

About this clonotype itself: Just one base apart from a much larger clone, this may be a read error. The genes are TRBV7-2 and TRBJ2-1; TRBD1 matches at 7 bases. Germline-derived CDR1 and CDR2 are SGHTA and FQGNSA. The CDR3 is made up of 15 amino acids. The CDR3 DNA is TGTGCCAGCAGCTTAGACAGGGGCTCCCACAATGAGCAGTTCTTC. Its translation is CASSLDRGSHNEQFF.

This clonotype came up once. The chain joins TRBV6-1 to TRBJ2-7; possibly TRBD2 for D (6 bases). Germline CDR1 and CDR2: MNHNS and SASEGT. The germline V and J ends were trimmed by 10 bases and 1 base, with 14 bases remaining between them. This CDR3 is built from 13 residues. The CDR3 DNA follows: TGTGCCATCGACGGGACTCGGTCCTACGAGCAGTACTTC. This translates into CAIDGTRSYEQYF.

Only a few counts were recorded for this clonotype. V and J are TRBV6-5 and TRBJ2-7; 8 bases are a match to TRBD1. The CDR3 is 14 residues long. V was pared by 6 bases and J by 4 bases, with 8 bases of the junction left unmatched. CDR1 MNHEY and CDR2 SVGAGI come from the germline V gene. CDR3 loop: CASRLGQGPYEQYF. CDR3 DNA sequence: TGTGCCAGCAGACTAGGACAGGGTCCATACGAGCAGTACTTC.

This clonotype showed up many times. This CDR3 reads CASSLVQGWNNEQFF. In DNA, the CDR3 is TGTGCCAGCAGCTTAGTACAGGGCTGGAACAATGAGCAGTTCTTC. The V gene is TRBV11-2, the J gene TRBJ2-1, with a possible D match to TRBD1 (6 bases). Per germline, CDR1 SGHAT and CDR2 FQNNGV. Trimming removed 1 base at V and 5 bases at J, with 12 bases between. CDR3 length equals 15 residues. Drawing the rest from reference TRBV11-2 and TRBJ2-1, the complete variable domain is EAGVAQSPRYKIIEKRQSVAFWCNPISGHATLYWYQQILGQGPKLLIQFQNNGVVDDSQLPKDRFSAERLKGVDSTLKIQPAKLEDSAVYLCASSLVQGWNNEQFFGPGTRLTVL.

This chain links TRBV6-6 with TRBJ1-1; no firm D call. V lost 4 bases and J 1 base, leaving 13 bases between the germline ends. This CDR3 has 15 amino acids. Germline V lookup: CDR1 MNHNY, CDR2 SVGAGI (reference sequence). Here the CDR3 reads CASSFSRVGNTEAFF. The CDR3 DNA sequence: TGTGCCAGCAGTTTTAGCAGAGTGGGGAACACTGAAGCTTTCTTT.

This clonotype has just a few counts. CDR3 protein: CASSFDTWQFF. Here the CDR3 DNA reads TGTGCCAGCAGTTTTGATACTTGGCAGTTCTTC. The chain recombines TRBV12-3 or TRBV12-4 with TRBJ2-1; D is ambiguous. With 3 bases removed from V and 12 bases from J, the gap between germline ends came to 9 bases. The CDR3 length is 11 residues.